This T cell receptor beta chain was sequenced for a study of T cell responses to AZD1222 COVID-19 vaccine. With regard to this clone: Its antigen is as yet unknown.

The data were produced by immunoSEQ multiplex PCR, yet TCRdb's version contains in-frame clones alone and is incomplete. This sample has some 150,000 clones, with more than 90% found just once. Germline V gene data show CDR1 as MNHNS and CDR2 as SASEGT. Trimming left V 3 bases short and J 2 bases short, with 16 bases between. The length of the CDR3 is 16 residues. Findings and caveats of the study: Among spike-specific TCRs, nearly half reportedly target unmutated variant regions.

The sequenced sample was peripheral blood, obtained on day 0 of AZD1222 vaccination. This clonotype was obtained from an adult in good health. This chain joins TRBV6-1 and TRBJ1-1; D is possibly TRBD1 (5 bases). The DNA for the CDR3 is TGTGCCAGCAGTGATCGGGGCGGACCATCAAACACTGAAGCTTTCTTT. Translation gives CASSDRGGPSNTEAFF.